The 9 T cell receptor beta chains listed next were all sequenced from one sample in a study of vaccination and CD4 T cells after COVID-19. Their specific antigens are unknown. An Oncomine TCR Beta short-read assay was used to sequence the DNA from cultured CD4+ T cells. Each CDR3 protein is one row after TCRdb ran MiXCR on the PCR reads. Among about 12,000 distinct CDR3 sequences listed, around 46% were seen once. The sample's treatment: roughly nine-day PBMC culture with coronavirus spike peptide pools or control peptides (ViraFEST assay). Sequenced material: CD4+ T cells from blood, cultured in vitro. These receptor sequences come from a human donor who had recovered from COVID-19.

This clonotype was seen more than once but under ten times. The chain has TRBV20-1 and TRBJ2-7; the match to TRBD2 covers 13 bases. Germline assignment: CDR1 DFQATT and CDR2 SNEGSKA (reference sequence). The CDR3 sequence is 16 residues long. Trimming at V came to 6 bases and at J to 4 bases, leaving 12 bases not matched to a gene. The CDR3 coding sequence is TGCAGTGCACACGGCGGACTAGCGGGAGCCGTGTACGAGCAGTACTTC. Its translation is CSAHGGLAGAVYEQYF.

This chain joins TRBV28 and TRBJ1-1; D not resolved. Trimming removed 1 base at V and 7 bases at J, with 7 bases between. The CDR3 runs 12 residues. Germline V gives CDR1 MDHEN, CDR2 SYDVKM. CDR3 sequence (DNA): TGTGCCAGCAGTTTATTGGAACGTGAAGCTTTCTTT. It specifies CASSLLEREAFF.

A few counts support this clonotype. V is TRBV11-2 and J is TRBJ1-1, with 7 bases aligning to TRBD1. From germline, CDR1 is SGHAT and CDR2 FQNNGV. CDR3 length equals 13 residues. Germline trimming cut 4 bases from V and 5 bases from J; bases unmatched to any gene: 4. The CDR3 loop is CASSYNRGTEAFF. In nucleotides, the CDR3 is TGTGCCAGCAGCTATAACAGGGGTACTGAAGCTTTCTTT.

The chain carries TRBV7-9 and TRBJ1-2; the D is unclear. V lost 0 bases and J lost 0, with 5 bases in between. The CDR3 is made up of 14 amino acids. Germline CDR1 reads SEHNR; CDR2 reads FQNEAQ (reference sequence). CDR3: CASSLASTNYGYTF. CDR3 DNA sequence: TGTGCCAGCAGCTTAGCGTCGACTAACTATGGCTACACCTTC.

This clonotype appeared once. The chain recombines TRBV15 with TRBJ2-7; 8 nucleotides align to TRBD2. This CDR3 spans 15 amino acids. J was trimmed by 6 bases and V by 0 bases; bases with no gene match: 7. CDR1 is LNHNV, CDR2 YYDKDF, per germline (reference sequence). The CDR3: CATSRDREGLLEQYF. The CDR3 nucleotides read TGTGCCACCAGCAGAGACCGGGAGGGCCTCCTCGAGCAGTACTTC.

The table lists this clonotype with a count of one. The chain is built from TRBV7-2 and TRBJ1-5; 7 bases agree with TRBD1. CDR1 and CDR2 from the germline V gene are SGHTA and FQGNSA. The V segment lost 3 bases and the J segment 5 bases; nucleotides outside the gene matches: 7. There are 15 residues in the CDR3. In DNA, the CDR3 is TGTGCCAGCAGCTTGGTAGACAGGGATTATCAGCCCCAGCATTTT. Encoded protein: CASSLVDRDYQPQHF.

The rearrangement joins TRBV10-3 to TRBJ1-5; no clear D gene. Trimming pared 2 bases from V and 4 bases from J, leaving 12 bases between. The germline V gene has CDR1 ENHRY and CDR2 SYGVKD. This CDR3 is 15 amino acids long. The CDR3 sequence is CAISERQLDNQPQHF. In nucleotides, the CDR3 is TGTGCCATCAGTGAGAGGCAGCTCGATAATCAGCCCCAGCATTTT.

The rearrangement joins TRBV18 to TRBJ1-5, with unresolved D. The V gene's germline CDR1 is KGHSH and CDR2 LQKENI. The CDR3 is 15 residues long. V lost 2 bases and J 0 bases, leaving 8 bases between the germline ends. The CDR3 bases are TGTGCCAGCTCACCAAGGGCAGTTAGCAATCAGCCCCAGCATTTT. Its translation is CASSPRAVSNQPQHF.

J is TRBJ1-5 and V is TRBV4-3; D remains unclear. The germline CDR1 and CDR2 sequences are LGHNA and YSLEER. The CDR3 extends over 13 amino acids. The germline V and J ends were trimmed by 2 bases and 6 bases, with 8 bases remaining between them. The CDR3 loop reads CASSQSTVQPQHF. The CDR3 nucleotides are TGCGCCAGCAGCCAATCTACAGTTCAGCCCCAGCATTTT.